Below, 4 T cell receptor beta chains from the same sample are listed, as sequenced in a study of T cells in Graves' hyperthyroidism and ophthalmopathy. The investigators amplified TCR beta CDR3 regions from RNA transcripts. Carried out on the TCR CDR3, a first-round RT-PCR used the HTBI primer set. TCRdb re-called the multiplex PCR reads through MiXCR, storing one row per CDR3 protein. Found here are 500,000 to 750,000 distinct CDR3 sequences, 15% to 19% of them singletons; the top ten hold around 7.8%. The sequenced material came from blood. These receptors came from a woman aged 25 to 39 with Graves' hyperthyroidism.

This clonotype has ten or more counts. The chain is built from TRBV12-3 or TRBV12-4 and TRBJ2-7, with TRBD1 matching over 8 bases. CDR3 length: 14 amino acids. The ends lost 6 bases at V and 3 bases at J; junction bases unmatched: 7. The CDR3 sequence is CASSRDRRNYEQYF. For the CDR3, the DNA is TGTGCCAGCAGCCGGGACAGGAGGAACTACGAGCAGTACTTC.

This clonotype appeared a few times. The CDR3 nucleotides read TGTGCCAGTAGTATAGAATTTAGACGGTCGAACACTGAAGCTTTCTTT. This sequence encodes CASSIEFRRSNTEAFF. This chain connects TRBV19 to TRBJ1-1, with D hard to call. The CDR3 is 16 amino acids. Trimming took 0 bases from V and 1 from J, leaving 12 bases between them. Germline CDR1 is LNHDA and CDR2 is SQIVND (reference sequence).

The table lists this clonotype with many counts. The chain joins TRBV7-8 to TRBJ2-3, with D maybe TRBD1 (6 bases). This CDR3 is built from 15 residues. CDR1 and CDR2 (germline): SGHVS, FQNEAQ. V gave up 6 bases and J gave up 2 bases, with 15 bases separating them. CDR3 nucleotides: TGTGCCAGCAGAAATACAGGGTGGGACACAGATACGCAGTATTTT. Amino acids: CASRNTGWDTDTQYF.

This clonotype was seen a handful of times. The CDR3 here is CATSRDYGGNEKLFF. Written as DNA, the CDR3 is TGTGCCACCAGCAGAGATTACGGGGGAAATGAAAAACTGTTTTTT. This chain joins TRBV15 and TRBJ1-4; D perhaps matches TRBD1 (5 bases). Germline V lookup: CDR1 LNHNV, CDR2 YYDKDF (reference sequence). This CDR3 has 15 residues. Trimming stripped 0 bases from V and 5 bases from J, with 10 bases between. The full variable domain, its missing parts supplied by reference TRBV15 and TRBJ1-4, is DAMVIQNPRYQVTQFGKPVTLSCSQTLNHNVMYWYQQKSSQAPKLLFHYYDKDFNNEADTPDNFQSRRPNTSFCFLDIRSPGLGDTAMYLCATSRDYGGNEKLFFGSGTQLSVL.